The entry that follows covers one T cell receptor beta chain sequence. As yet, its antigen is unknown. The sample is drawn from a study of a mutant IDH1 vaccine in newly diagnosed glioma. Study-wide background: The treated group averaged about 44 years old and was about 60% male, roughly 40% female. Earlier therapy was either radiotherapy, temozolomide, or both, and most got both.

Clones were read by immunoSEQ multiplex PCR, and TCRdb kept only the in-frame ones, dropping some. The data hold around 100,000 clones, with over 75% observed a single time. Described time point: baseline, week 1 (first vaccination visit). Stated treatment: pre-vaccination baseline after standard-of-care therapy. Study findings and constraints: Pseudoprogression seemed unrelated to changes in top peripheral T cell clonotypes. Among all patients, vaccine-induced immune responses occurred in approximately 93%.

The TCR was taken from a man aged 35 to 55 with glioma. Some clones in this sample may be carry-over from other donors' samples. The sample consisted of PBMCs, taken from a glioma patient treated with radiotherapy, temozolomide or both.

CDR3 region: CATSRPPGVANEKLFF. DNA of the CDR3: TGTGCCACCAGCAGACCCCCGGGGGTAGCTAATGAAAAACTGTTTTTT. The chain combines TRBV15 with TRBJ1-4; D is perhaps TRBD1 (5 bases). The V end was cut by 2 bases, the J end by 3 bases, with 13 bases between. This CDR3 contains 16 residues. Germline loops: CDR1 LNHNV, CDR2 YYDKDF (reference sequence).